These 27 T cell receptor beta chains were all obtained from the same sample, sequenced in a study of cytomegalovirus exposure and HLA in healthy donors. A multiplex PCR was run with 60 Vbeta primers and 13 Jbeta primers. Method: immunoSEQ multiplex PCR; TCRdb's copy keeps in-frame clones and lacks some. The data show about 140,000 clones, 70% seen once. What was sequenced was PBMCs. Source of these receptors: a woman in her sixties or seventies in good health and CMV-seropositive.

This chain uses TRBV5-6 with TRBJ2-5; 8 nucleotides match TRBD2. J gave up 2 bases and V 2 bases, and 5 bases lay outside the gene matches. The CDR3 runs to 15 residues. Germline CDR1 and CDR2: SGHDT and YYEEEE. The CDR3 nucleotides read TGTGCCAGCAGCTTATTAGCGGGACTTCAAGAGACCCAGTACTTC. Translation: CASSLLAGLQETQYF.

The chain has TRBV18 and TRBJ1-1, with 11 bases lining up with TRBD1. In germline, CDR1 is KGHSH, CDR2 LQKENI. J lost 3 bases, V lost 2 bases, and 2 bases had no gene match. This CDR3 spans 15 amino acids. Written as DNA, the CDR3 is TGTGCCAGCTCACCAAGGGGACAGGGGGACACTGAAGCTTTCTTT. Translated: CASSPRGQGDTEAFF.

This clone was found a few times. This chain joins TRBV13 and TRBJ1-2, with 11 bases lining up with TRBD1. Germline trimming cut 6 bases from V and 6 bases from J; bases unmatched to any gene: 12. This CDR3 spans 16 amino acids. Per the germline V gene, CDR1 is PRHDT and CDR2 is FYEKMQ (reference sequence). CDR3 sequence reads: CASSPRWTGGMDGYTF. CDR3 nucleotides: TGTGCCAGCAGTCCGAGGTGGACAGGGGGCATGGATGGCTACACCTTC.

This chain links TRBV19 with TRBJ1-2; 7 bases match TRBD1. Unmatched junction bases numbered 9, after V lost 1 base and J lost 4 bases. The CDR3 is 16 amino acids. Germline CDR1 and CDR2: LNHDA and SQIVND (reference sequence). Written as DNA, the CDR3 is TGTGCCAGTAGTATAGCGGGACAGCCGGCAGTCTATGGCTACACCTTC. It translates to CASSIAGQPAVYGYTF.

This clone was seen once. Here the CDR3 reads CASSRQGAEAFF. CDR3 in DNA: TGTGCCAGCAGCCGACAGGGAGCTGAAGCTTTCTTT. This rearrangement joins TRBV4-2 to TRBJ1-1; 7 bases line up with TRBD1. The CDR3 consists of 12 residues. Germline V gene data show CDR1 as LGHNA and CDR2 as YNFKEQ. With 4 bases clipped from V and 6 bases from J, the junction kept 2 bases outside the gene matches.

The rearrangement joins TRBV5-1 to TRBJ1-1; the match to TRBD1 covers 12 bases. CDR1 is SGHRS and CDR2 is YFSETQ in the germline V gene. This CDR3 is 15 amino acids long. Germline trimming cut 4 bases from V and 5 bases from J; bases unmatched to any gene: 6. CDR3 in amino acids: CASSPGQGARTEAFF. The CDR3, as DNA: TGCGCCAGCAGCCCGGGACAGGGGGCGAGAACTGAAGCTTTCTTT.

The chain links TRBV9 to TRBJ2-7; 11 positions agree with TRBD1. The CDR3 has 14 residues. The junction had 5 bases not matched to a gene; V was cut back by 7 bases and J by 2 bases. Germline V lookup: CDR1 SGDLS, CDR2 YYNGEE. The CDR3, as DNA: TGTGCCAGCGGTCAGGGACAGGGGGCCTACGAGCAGTACTTC. This sequence encodes CASGQGQGAYEQYF.

This sequence joins TRBV5-1 and TRBJ2-7; 8 positions match TRBD1. Germline CDR1 SGHRS, CDR2 YFSETQ. The ends lost 4 bases at V and 4 bases at J; junction bases unmatched: 7. This CDR3 comprises 14 residues. DNA of the CDR3: TGCGCCAGCAGCCCCCGGGACAGGAGTTACGAGCAGTACTTC. This codes for CASSPRDRSYEQYF.

This clone was picked up one time. V gene TRBV14 combines with J gene TRBJ2-7, with D possibly TRBD2 on 6 matching bases. Germline loops: CDR1 SGHDN, CDR2 FVKESK. With 3 bases removed from V and 7 bases from J, the gap between germline ends came to 16 bases. This CDR3 contains 14 residues. This CDR3 reads CASSQEVPRGEQYF. CDR3 coding DNA: TGTGCCAGCAGCCAGGAGGTACCGCGGGGAGAGCAGTACTTC.

V is TRBV6-5 and J is TRBJ2-7; D is uncertain. CDR1 MNHEY and CDR2 SVGAGI come from the germline V gene. The germline V and J ends were trimmed by 6 bases and 5 bases, with 8 bases remaining between them. This CDR3 is 11 amino acids long. This chain's CDR3 is CASRRQDEQYF. The CDR3 DNA follows: TGTGCCAGCAGGAGACAAGACGAGCAGTACTTC.

The chain recombines TRBV19 with TRBJ1-5; 10 bases are shared with TRBD1. Germline lookup yields CDR1 LNHDA and CDR2 SQIVND (reference sequence). The CDR3 extends over 15 amino acids. J lost 5 bases, V lost 6 bases, and 7 bases had no gene match. The CDR3 sequence: CASRPGTGDHQPQHF. CDR3 sequence (DNA): TGTGCCAGTAGACCCGGGACAGGGGATCATCAGCCCCAGCATTTT.

The chain is built from TRBV19 and TRBJ2-7; 15 nucleotides match TRBD2. The CDR3 is 16 amino acids. CDR1 LNHDA and CDR2 SQIVND come from the germline V gene (reference sequence). The junction had 5 bases not matched to a gene; V was cut back by 5 bases and J by 3 bases. CDR3 sequence (DNA): TGTGCCAGTAGTCCCCTGGGACTAGCGGGAGGCTACGAGCAGTACTTC. This translates into CASSPLGLAGGYEQYF.

The chain links TRBV6-1 to TRBJ2-3, with 10 bases identical to TRBD1. V lost 3 bases to trimming and J lost 4 bases; unmatched junction nucleotides: 4. This CDR3 has 15 residues. In germline, CDR1 is MNHNS, CDR2 SASEGT. CDR3 sequence (DNA): TGTGCCAGCAGTGAGGGACAGGGGTACGCAGATACGCAGTATTTT. This gives the protein CASSEGQGYADTQYF.

The chain couples TRBV5-1 to TRBJ2-6; 7 bases align to TRBD2. Losses at the gene ends were 0 bases for V and 1 base for J; bases not matched to a gene: 1. CDR3 length: 16 amino acids. Germline values: CDR1 SGHRS, CDR2 YFSETQ. The CDR3, as DNA: TGCGCCAGCAGCTTGGCAGCGGGATCTGGGGCCAACGTCCTGACTTTC. Translating it yields CASSLAAGSGANVLTF. Full variable domain (outside the CDR3, taken from reference TRBV5-1 and TRBJ2-6): KAGVTQTPRYLIKTRGQQVTLSCSPISGHRSVSWYQQTPGQGLQFLFEYFSETQRNKGNFPGRFSGRQFSNSRSEMNVSTLELGDSALYLCASSLAAGSGANVLTFGAGSRLTVL.

The V gene is TRBV30, the J gene TRBJ2-2; 10 bases are shared with TRBD1. The V gene's germline CDR1 is GTSNPN and CDR2 SVGIG (reference sequence). The CDR3 extends over 15 amino acids. With V trimmed by 4 bases and J by 5 bases, 7 bases remained unmatched. The CDR3 region has the DNA TGTGCCTGGAACCCCGGGACAGGGGTAACCGGGGAGCTGTTTTTT. As protein: CAWNPGTGVTGELFF.

The J gene is TRBJ2-5, the V gene TRBV2; no clear D gene. Germline lookup yields CDR1 SNHLY and CDR2 FYNNEI. V lost 6 bases and J 3 bases, leaving 11 bases between the germline ends. The CDR3 runs to 13 residues. The DNA for the CDR3 is TGTGCCAGCAGAATTGAACAGAAAGAGACCCAGTACTTC. It translates to CASRIEQKETQYF.

This rearrangement joins TRBV30 to TRBJ1-3; the D is unclear. This CDR3 comprises 11 residues. V lost 3 bases to trimming and J lost 6 bases, with 6 bases between them. Germline V gene sequence: CDR1 GTSNPN, CDR2 SVGIG (reference sequence). CDR3 residues: CAWSGENTIYF. Written as DNA, the CDR3 is TGTGCCTGGAGCGGAGAAAACACCATATATTTT.

The CDR3, as DNA: TGTGCCAGCAGTTATACAGGGAACACTGAAGCTTTCTTT. This sequence encodes CASSYTGNTEAFF. The rearrangement uses TRBV7-3 and TRBJ1-1; possibly TRBD1 for D (5 bases). Trimming removed 6 bases at V and 1 base at J, with 9 bases between. Looked up from germline, CDR1 is SGHTA and CDR2 is FQGTGA. This CDR3 is 13 amino acids long.

CDR3: CASSSFVAAGTQYF. CDR3 bases: TGTGCCAGCAGTTCCTTTGTGGCTGCGGGGACCCAGTACTTC. The chain joins TRBV6-1 to TRBJ2-5, with D perhaps TRBD2 (5 bases). Germline values: CDR1 MNHNS, CDR2 SASEGT. Trimming pared 5 bases from V and 7 bases from J, leaving 17 bases between. The CDR3 extends over 14 amino acids.

J is TRBJ1-1 and V is TRBV10-3; 8 bases align to TRBD1. CDR1 is ENHRY, CDR2 SYGVKD, per germline. The junction had 4 bases not matched to a gene; V was cut back by 6 bases and J by 1 base. This CDR3 contains 14 residues. CDR3 sequence (DNA): TGTGCCATCAGGGGACAGGCGGCGAACACTGAAGCTTTCTTT. Translating gives CAIRGQAANTEAFF.

This clone has just a few counts. The chain links TRBV9 to TRBJ1-4; the D is unclear. Deletions cut 0 bases from V and 7 bases from J, with 16 bases between. The CDR3 spans 16 residues. Germline V CDR1 and CDR2: SGDLS, YYNGEE. The CDR3 DNA sequence: TGTGCCAGCAGCGTAGGAGGGAGGGAAGCTGTTGAAAAACTGTTTTTT. Protein: CASSVGGREAVEKLFF.

The chain carries TRBV7-9 and TRBJ2-7; D unclear. This CDR3 region has 13 residues. Germline V CDR1 and CDR2: SEHNR, FQNEAQ (reference sequence). V gave up 1 base and J gave up 9 bases, with 13 bases separating them. CDR3 DNA sequence: TGTGCCAGCAGCTTAGATCTTCAGGTTGCGCAGTACTTC. Encoded protein: CASSLDLQVAQYF.

This clone showed up just a few times. Written as DNA, the CDR3 is TGTGCCAGCAGTTATCTTTCATGGGGCAGGAACACTGAAGCTTTCTTT. Amino acids: CASSYLSWGRNTEAFF. The chain couples TRBV6-6 to TRBJ1-1; D might be TRBD1 (5 bases). The length of the CDR3 is 16 residues. CDR1 is MNHNY and CDR2 is SVGAGI in the germline V gene (reference sequence). Trimming stripped 3 bases from V and 1 base from J, with 15 bases between.

The V gene is TRBV28, the J gene TRBJ2-5; possible D gene TRBD1, 6 bases. Trimming removed 5 bases from V and 5 bases from J, with 21 bases in between. Germline CDR1 MDHEN, CDR2 SYDVKM. The CDR3 is 16 residues long. CDR3 DNA: TGTGCCAGCAGTACCCCCCGGTACAGGGAAGACGAGACCCAGTACTTC. Translated: CASSTPRYREDETQYF.

CDR3 sequence: CASSVEGARNEKLFF. The CDR3 coding sequence is TGTGCCAGCAGCGTGGAGGGGGCAAGGAATGAAAAACTGTTTTTT. The gene calls are TRBV9 and TRBJ1-4; 7 nucleotides align to TRBD1. V shed 2 bases, J shed 5 bases, and the junction held 6 bases outside the gene matches. CDR3 length equals 15 residues. Germline-derived CDR1 and CDR2 are SGDLS and YYNGEE.

The genes are TRBV18 and TRBJ2-1, with 7 positions matching TRBD2. After removal of 0 bases from V and 2 bases from J, the junction contained 1 base not matched to a gene. CDR3 length equals 15 residues. From germline, CDR1 is KGHSH and CDR2 LQKENI. The CDR3 DNA sequence: TGTGCCAGCTCACCACCTACTAGCGCCTACAATGAGCAGTTCTTC. This translates into CASSPPTSAYNEQFF.

V usage is TRBV2 and J usage is TRBJ1-2; TRBD1 aligns across 7 bases. The CDR3 runs to 13 residues. Losses at the gene ends were 5 bases for V and 2 bases for J; bases not matched to a gene: 2. From germline, CDR1 is SNHLY and CDR2 FYNNEI. CDR3 amino acids: CASSLQGNYGYTF. As DNA, the CDR3 is TGTGCCAGCAGTCTACAGGGGAACTATGGCTACACCTTC.